The sample holds a few counts of the clone carrying this T cell receptor beta chain. Its target is not known. Trimming cost V 5 bases and J 7 bases; bases outside gene matches: 11. Germline V lookup: CDR1 SQVTM, CDR2 ANQGSEA. CDR3 length: 13 amino acids. Constant-region reverse primers amplified full-length variable regions, followed by semi-nested Nested Universal Primer A PCR. TCRdb itself ran the 5' RACE reads through MiXCR, one entry per CDR3 protein. The top ten hold over 10% of the sample, which has 6,000 or so distinct CDR3 sequences, nearly 60% seen once. General observations from the study: Greatest tumor Treg TCR overlap was with tumor naive CD4+ cells.

This TCR derives from a female donor with breast cancer. The rearrangement links TRBV29-1 to TRBJ2-7; 7 nucleotides line up with TRBD1. The sequenced material came from naive CD4+ T cells sorted from blood. Described subset: naive CD4+ T cells, CD4+CD45RA+CD25-. CDR3 coding DNA: TGCAGCGTTTATCGTGGGGGACAGACAGAGCAGTACTTC. This sequence encodes CSVYRGGQTEQYF.